The 5 T cell receptor beta chains reported below all come from one sample, sequenced in a study of T-cell reconstitution after alpha-beta-depleted transplantation in children (dated by TCRdb to the mid-2010s). The paper's findings and limits, for the study overall: Hyperexpanded clone frequencies declined over subsequent months; after one year, T-cell counts and TCRbeta diversity were mostly attributed to newly produced T cells.

Library method: PCR. Sequencing used an Illumina HiSeq 2500. TCR libraries were prepared with molecular barcoding, using unique molecular identifiers to normalize TCRbeta repertoire quantification. The public reads were run again by TCRdb, first through fastp at Q25 and then through MiXCR, and only productive beta chains were kept. Records with the same CDR3 protein are collapsed into one entry carrying the most frequent genes and DNA. Recorded for this sample are a few hundred thousand distinct CDR3 sequences; almost 8% of them occurred a single time. The ten top clones hold around 9.8% of the sample. No cognate antigen is known for these TCRs. The treatment or condition label here, explained by the study, means: allogeneic hematopoietic cell transplantation with graft depleted of TCRalphabeta T cells and CD19 B cells. Sample: peripheral blood, taken 360 days after TCRalphabeta/CD19-depleted stem cell transplant. These receptors were taken from a female patient aged 2 to 10 who had a stem cell transplant for Fanconi anemia, so the T cells may come from the graft donor.

This clonotype was recorded many times. This chain uses TRBV29-1 with TRBJ2-3, with TRBD2 identical over 14 bases. The CDR3 consists of 15 residues. Germline V gene sequence: CDR1 SQVTM, CDR2 ANQGSEA. J gave up 4 bases and V 4 bases, and 4 bases lay outside the gene matches. This CDR3 reads CSVVGTSGSADTQYF. Here the CDR3 DNA reads TGCAGCGTTGTTGGGACTAGCGGGAGCGCAGATACGCAGTATTTT.

The rearrangement joins TRBV11-1 to TRBJ1-5; D perhaps matches TRBD1 (5 bases). The CDR3 runs to 16 residues. Germline CDR1 reads SGHAT; CDR2 reads FQDESV (reference sequence). Trimming removed 6 bases at V and 4 bases at J, with 19 bases between. Here the CDR3 reads CASSPGGGIGNQPQHF. The CDR3 DNA reads as TGTGCCAGCAGTCCGGGGGGGGGTATAGGTAATCAGCCCCAGCATTTT.

This rearrangement joins TRBV18 to TRBJ2-3; D is perhaps TRBD1 (5 bases). Germline values: CDR1 KGHSH, CDR2 LQKENI. The CDR3 length is 15 residues. V lost 6 bases, J lost 0 bases, and 13 bases lay in between. The CDR3 DNA reads TGTGCCAGCTCTCCTGTGGGGCAAAGCACAGATACGCAGTATTTT. It encodes CASSPVGQSTDTQYF.

This chain uses TRBV20-1 with TRBJ1-1; a possible D gene is TRBD1 (5 bases). Germline V gene data show CDR1 as DFQATT and CDR2 as SNEGSKA (reference sequence). Trimming shortened V by 1 base and J by 3 bases, and 9 bases separated the two germline ends. The CDR3 has 13 amino acids. DNA of the CDR3: TGCAGTGCTAGAGGGGACGGAGACACTGAAGCTTTCTTT. Protein sequence: CSARGDGDTEAFF.

This sequence joins TRBV2 and TRBJ1-5; 9 bases match TRBD1. With 6 bases clipped from V and 4 bases from J, the junction kept 7 bases outside the gene matches. CDR3 length: 15 residues. Germline V gene lookup returns CDR1 SNHLY and CDR2 FYNNEI. DNA for the CDR3: TGTGCCAGCAGCGTGGACAGGGGCCATAATCAGCCCCAGCATTTT. Its protein product is CASSVDRGHNQPQHF.